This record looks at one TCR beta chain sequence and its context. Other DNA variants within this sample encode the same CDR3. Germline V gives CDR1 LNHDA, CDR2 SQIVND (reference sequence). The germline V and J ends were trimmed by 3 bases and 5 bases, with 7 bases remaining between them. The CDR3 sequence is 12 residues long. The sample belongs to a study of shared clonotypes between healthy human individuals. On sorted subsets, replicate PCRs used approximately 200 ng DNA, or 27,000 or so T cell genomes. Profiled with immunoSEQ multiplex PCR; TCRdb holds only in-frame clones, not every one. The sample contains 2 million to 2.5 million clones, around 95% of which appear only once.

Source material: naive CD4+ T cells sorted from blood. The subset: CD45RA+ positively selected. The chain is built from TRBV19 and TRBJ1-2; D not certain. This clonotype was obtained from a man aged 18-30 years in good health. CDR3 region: CASSMEGYGYTF. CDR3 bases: TGTGCCAGTAGTATGGAGGGATATGGCTACACCTTC.